These T cell receptor beta chains were read from a single sample in a study of monozygotic twins with cystic fibrosis. Measured with immunoSEQ multiplex PCR; TCRdb has only the in-frame clones, and not every one. The table shows approximately 32,000 clones, with 90% to 98% occurring only once. The sequenced material came from blood. These receptors came from a girl under 10 years old with cystic fibrosis. Both conserved end residues are trimmed from each CDR3. Clone size is stated in some rows and not others, as once, few, many or a class when expanded.

V	size	CDR3
TRBV4-1	NA	ASSQDPTYYYEQY
TRBV6-1	NA	ASSDGTFRAYEQY
TRBV5-1	NA	ASSLQVSNNQIYQETQY
TRBV6-5	once	ASSYDRRNTEAF
TRBV30	NA	AWSEANEQY
TRBV18	NA	ASSPSPKTVDNEKLF
TRBV27	NA	ASRRDRVDGYGYT
TRBV29-1	once	SVEEGGSGYT
TRBV27	NA	ASSGMGPQGENTEAF
TRBV28	NA	ASSSRRGRRTQH
TRBV10-3	NA	AITSNAVGQGTEAF
TRBV18	once	ASSPPFSLIYIRGRPDTEAF
TRBV19	NA	ASSMGGRSNQPQH
TRBV9	NA	ASSTAGGYEQY
TRBV2	NA	ASSLRRGQETQY
TRBV7-9	NA	ASSSTLAGYNEQF
TRBV29-1	NA	SVVVRGWADTQY
TRBV28	NA	ASSLGGVNTEAF
TRBV28	NA	ASSPARTVNYGYT
TRBV5-6	NA	ASSLLNQPQH
TRBV6-5	NA	ASNRDGTDTQY
TRBV12-5	NA	ASGFWGPRNEQF
TRBV6-5	NA	ASKIWDTSYEQY
TRBV29-1	NA	SVEAMRLTNEQF
TRBV7-6	NA	ASSSASGVYNEQF
TRBV5-6	NA	ASSLMGLSSGANVLT
TRBV11-2	NA	ASSGVLTGELF
TRBV10-3	NA	AISDKGQGAYEQY
TRBV30	NA	ASPIGPHTQY
TRBV16	NA	ASSLGGWATEAF
TRBV6-1	NA	ASSEAVYPLVANVLT
TRBV30	NA	AWSGQDTQY
TRBV9	NA	ASSTGGNQPQH
TRBV9	NA	ASSAPDRAGANVLT
TRBV30	NA	AWSGGRGLGEQF